This T cell receptor beta chain is from a study of response to subunit inactivated influenza vaccine. A few counts support this clonotype. TCRdb recomputed calls from the RT-PCR reads with MiXCR, one row per CDR3 protein. The table has about 480,000 distinct CDR3 sequences, less than 30% seen once. The specimen comprised CD4+ T cells sorted from PBMCs, sampled 4 to 6 days after vaccination. The sequence came from a man between 45 and 60 years old who received an inactivated influenza vaccine.

The CDR3 DNA sequence: TGCAGTGCTGACGCGGGGGTCCTCTACGAGCAGTACTTC. This codes for CSADAGVLYEQYF. The chain is built from TRBV20-1 and TRBJ2-7; TRBD2 agrees at 7 bases. This CDR3 comprises 13 residues. CDR1 DFQATT and CDR2 SNEGSKA come from the germline V gene (reference sequence). V was pared by 5 bases and J by 3 bases, with 7 bases of the junction left unmatched.